This TCR beta chain is from a study of cytomegalovirus exposure and HLA in healthy donors (dated by TCRdb to about 2017). Background for the entire study: An earlier analysis of approximately 640 of the donors reported 250 to 350 Gb of sequence data and some 120 million unique TCR beta sequences from some 180 million T cells. An early release covering approximately 600 HLA-typed donors comprised 250 to 350 gigabases of sequencing data and 85 million to 100 million unique TCR sequences. Of the roughly 400 genotyped donors, around 81% fell in the genetic ancestry cluster associated with self-reported Caucasian donors. The study aimed to test whether signatures of past pathogen exposure could be identified by cataloging public T cell receptors. The study profiled the T cell repertoires of about 720 subjects by immunosequencing and related them to cytomegalovirus serostatus. A separate validation cohort of roughly 130 different subjects was used in addition to the approximately 700-subject first cohort. The study combined high-throughput TCR immunosequencing, statistical association of individual TCRs with disease status, and machine learning to predict cytomegalovirus infection status. A later analysis re-analyzed previously published TCR beta repertoires from approximately 700 donors and added high-resolution HLA genotyping to study TCR occurrence patterns. The later analysis used no new phenotypic data to find candidate immune exposures, relying instead on TCR beta sequences and their occurrence across donors. To decide whether each TCR beta V gene segment behaved as functional or pseudogenic, an earlier analysis of some 600 of the donors relied on high-throughput TCR beta sequencing. Donor age, sex, ethnicity and CMV serostatus were compiled alongside the repertoire data. In a later genetic analysis, genome-wide SNP genotypes for about 65% of the roughly 700 donors were used, and that subset was treated as a discovery cohort. All discovery cohort repertoires had been generated using a single sequencing platform. HLA typing covered class I and class II loci at four-digit resolution. The number of donors typed differed by locus, with 629-630 for A, B, C, DRB1 and DQB1, approximately 500 for DQA1, some 570 for DPA1, and 472 for DPB1. Roughly five DR-DQ haplotypes were treated as single units for association and clustering because of strong linkage in the cohort. Among a few hundred genotyped donors of the cohort, an average of approximately 250,000 unique TCR beta nucleotide sequences were sequenced per donor, about a sixth of them non-productive. Study-level results and caveats: Several of the top co-occurrence clusters appeared to be linked to parvovirus B19, influenza, CMV and Epstein-Barr virus, according to a later analysis. The study listed 150 to 200 TCR beta chains as associated with cytomegalovirus. Roughly uniform sequencing depth across donors was assumed in presence/absence analyses, although this assumption may not hold. In vitro tests confirmed that a few of the cytomegalovirus-associated TCR beta chains recognize cytomegalovirus antigens. Linkage disequilibrium might explain the correlated functional status among segregating V segments, but an unknown experimental factor could not be excluded. Because some donors lacked HLA typing at each locus, the association tests relied only on the typed subset. In a later analysis, the rate of TCR association differed among HLA loci, with DRB1 alleles having the most associated TCRs and HLA-C alleles having the fewest. Specific HLA alleles were associated with 16,951 TCR beta sequences at a false discovery rate of 0.05 in a later analysis. Cytomegalovirus status was reported to be diagnosed by the classifier with high specificity and sensitivity in both the original and validation cohorts. It was suggested by the authors that the approach could potentially be generalized to other disease states and immunological phenotypes. Over 15 rarely observed V segments, including chromosome 9 orphons, were excluded from the earlier analysis of several hundred of the donors because counts were too low. Broadly in line with IMGT annotations, most TCR beta V segments showed up in productive rearrangements about 87% or about 30% of the time in an earlier analysis of a few hundred of the donors. Compared with the approximately 670-donor mean, donors in an Asian-associated ancestry cluster had fewer N-insertions in productive TCRs, according to a later genetic analysis. A cluster of highly shared sequence variants was judged likely to represent a technical artifact of the sequencing pipeline. Most CMV-associated TCR beta chains appeared to be HLA-restricted in a later analysis, and the HLA associations seemed to be driven largely by CMV exposure. A further reported finding was that TCR beta sequences accurately predicted the HLA-A and HLA-B alleles for most subjects in the first cohort. The cohort was sequenced for TCR beta chains only, and without alpha or paired-chain data the features that could be detected were limited. The only immune exposure information available for the cohort was CMV serostatus. Most TCR sequences were seen in very few donors, while some public TCRs were found in many individuals. In a later genetic analysis, a missense DCLRE1C variant was associated with V-gene and J-gene trimming of TCR beta chains, and the association was replicated in an independent cohort. A later analysis found that HLA-associated TCR beta chains were more clonally expanded and had lower generation probabilities than equally common non-associated chains. When HLA alleles, especially DR and DQ, strongly co-occurred, attributing TCR associations to individual alleles was difficult.

The library was generated by the immunoSEQ multiplex PCR assay. The multiplex PCR relied on a mix of 60 forward primers for TCR Vbeta segments and 13 reverse primers for TCR Jbeta segments. Amplification of the CDR3 region of rearranged TCR beta genes was performed with a multiplex PCR assay on genomic DNA. The Illumina HiSeq System was used to sequence the amplified TCR beta libraries as 87-base-pair reads. The paper's data handling went like this. Across the 700 or so repertoires, a later analysis counted tens of millions of unique TCR beta chains, roughly 11 million of which were shared by at least two donors. Raw reads were error-corrected and collapsed into unique sequences with a nearest-neighbor algorithm that merged closely related sequences to remove PCR and sequencing errors. Alignment of CDR3 sequences to IMGT reference sequences was used to assign V, D and J gene segments. Each retained sequence needed at least a six-nucleotide match to both a V gene segment and a J gene segment. A rearrangement counted as productive if the CDR3 had no stop codons and remained in frame with V and J, and every other rearrangement counted as non-productive. Following IMGT convention, CDR3 was defined as the stretch from the second conserved V-encoded cysteine to the conserved J-encoded phenylalanine. The earlier analysis of more than 450 of the donors excluded sequences that lacked an unambiguous match to a single V gene segment. In an earlier analysis of around 590 of the donors, a V segment was called functional when productive rearrangements were above 56.7%, and segregating when the standard deviation between donors exceeded 5%. To diagnose cytomegalovirus status from the catalog of TCR beta chain sequences, a statistical classification framework was built. A later analysis assigned V and J genes by comparing TCR nucleotide sequences with IMGT/GENE-DB human TR gene sequences. In a later analysis, CDR3 sequences and most-parsimonious VDJ recombination scenarios were assigned using the TCRdist pipeline. In a later analysis, every TCR beta chain was defined by the combination of its CDR3 amino acid sequence and its V-gene family, and reads without a unique V-gene family were dropped. In a later analysis, several hundred highly shared, low-generation-probability nucleotide sequences were removed to address suspected cross-contamination and a sequencing artifact. In a later analysis, a clonal expansion index was calculated for each public chain from normalized within-repertoire ranks of inferred template counts. In a later analysis, generation probabilities were computed with a VDJ recombination model fitted to out-of-frame rearrangements, and the resulting probabilities were checked against IGoR. In a later analysis, TCR-TCR, TCR-HLA and TCR-CMV co-occurrence was scored with hypergeometric tests, and a repertoire-size bias correction was applied to TCR pairs. To estimate false discovery rates, a later analysis permuted the HLA or CMV assignments 20 times. In a later analysis, co-occurring TCRs were grouped using DBSCAN, and TCRdist sequence similarity was added for clustering within HLA-allele-positive subsets. Repertoires with fewer than 30,000 or more than 120,000 public chains were left out of co-occurrence clustering, as were a handful of repertoires with anomalous nucleotide sharing. The clones in this table, taken by TCRdb from immuneACCESS, are in-frame only. Not every clone is retained; where verified, under half of the shortfall comes from an unresolved V gene, and the cause of the rest is unknown. The DNA gave D and trimming, while V, J and clone size come from that table. In this sample's table one finds about 59,000 clones. The ten largest clones take up approximately 5.3% of the sample.

In regard to this clone: Its antigen remains undetermined.

In total, approximately 700 healthy bone marrow donors made up the cohort. At the time of sampling, every cohort member was nominally healthy, though immune exposures that went unrecorded were likely present. The donor was CMV seropositive and belonged to the group of more than 250 seropositive cohort members. A peripheral blood sample was provided by each donor, and peripheral blood mononuclear cells were used for TCR beta sequencing. Genomic DNA extraction from the blood cell samples was performed with the Qiagen DNeasy Blood Extraction Kit. The TCR was taken from a man aged 25-40 years in good health and CMV-seropositive. Input material: PBMCs.

The nucleotide sequence reads TGTGCCATCAGTGGGACAGGGAGGGGAACTGAAGCTTTCTTT. This sequence encodes CAISGTGRGTEAFF. The rearrangement combines TRBV10-3 with TRBJ1-1; 8 middle bases align to TRBD1. The CDR3 holds 14 amino acids from the cysteine to the phenylalanine. Just CDR3 DNA is preserved here, 42 bases in frame from base 1. As encoded in the germline V gene, CDR1 is ENHRY while CDR2 is SYGVKD. Relative to germline, V is missing 4 bases and J is missing 5 bases, with 6 bases of the junction outside any gene match.